One and the same sample provided the 21 T cell receptor beta chains below, sequenced in a study of cytomegalovirus exposure and HLA in healthy donors. PCR was performed using 60 Vbeta and 13 Jbeta primers. Sequencing was performed with immunoSEQ multiplex PCR; in TCRdb, only in-frame clones are kept and a portion is missing. The sample holds roughly 180,000 clones, roughly four fifths seen once. Sequencing was done on a sample of PBMCs. These receptors were obtained from a man aged 18 to 29 in good health and CMV-seronegative.

In nucleotides, the CDR3 is TGTGCCAGCAGCTTAGGGACACACCGACAGGAGAACACTGAAGCTTTCTTT. Amino acid sequence: CASSLGTHRQENTEAFF. The V gene is TRBV7-9, the J gene TRBJ1-1, with D perhaps matching TRBD1 (6 bases). CDR3 length: 17 residues. Trimming removed 1 base from V and 1 base from J, with 16 bases in between. CDR1 and CDR2 (germline): SEHNR, FQNEAQ (reference sequence). Complete variable domain (other parts from reference TRBV7-9 and TRBJ1-1): DTGVSQNPRHKITKRGQNVTFRCDPISEHNRLYWYRQTLGQGPEFLTYFQNEAQLEKSRLLSDRFSAERPKGSFSTLEIQRTEQGDSAMYLCASSLGTHRQENTEAFFGQGTRLTVV.

The DNA for the CDR3 is TGTGCCAGCAGTTTTAGCGGGAGGGCTTTGGCAGATACGCAGTATTTT. This encodes CASSFSGRALADTQYF. J is TRBJ2-3 and V is TRBV28; the match to TRBD2 covers 11 bases. Germline lookup yields CDR1 MDHEN and CDR2 SYDVKM. V was clipped by 3 bases and J by 4 bases; unmatched bases: 6. The CDR3 extends over 16 amino acids.

The chain links TRBV29-1 to TRBJ2-1, with TRBD1 matching over 7 bases. V lost 7 bases and J lost 8; bases outside the gene matches: 5. CDR3 length: 11 amino acids. Germline V gene data show CDR1 as SQVTM and CDR2 as ANQGSEA. CDR3 sequence reads: CSARQGHEQFF. Written as DNA, the CDR3 is TGCAGCGCTAGACAGGGACATGAGCAGTTCTTC.

This rearrangement joins TRBV5-1 to TRBJ2-3; 10 bases fit TRBD2. With 4 bases clipped from V and 3 bases from J, the junction kept 5 bases outside the gene matches. Germline lookup yields CDR1 SGHRS and CDR2 YFSETQ. The CDR3 covers 15 residues. The CDR3 nucleotides read TGCGCCAGCAGCCGGCTAGCGGGGGAGACAGATACGCAGTATTTT. Residues: CASSRLAGETDTQYF. Drawing the rest from reference TRBV5-1 and TRBJ2-3, the complete variable domain is KAGVTQTPRYLIKTRGQQVTLSCSPISGHRSVSWYQQTPGQGLQFLFEYFSETQRNKGNFPGRFSGRQFSNSRSEMNVSTLELGDSALYLCASSRLAGETDTQYFGPGTRLTVL.

This chain links TRBV7-2 with TRBJ2-5; 12 positions agree with TRBD2. CDR3 length equals 15 residues. Germline CDR1 is SGHTA and CDR2 is FQGNSA. J was trimmed by 2 bases and V by 5 bases; bases with no gene match: 3. In nucleotides, the CDR3 is TGTGCCAGCAGCGGCGGGACTAGCGGGCAAGAGACCCAGTACTTC. It translates to CASSGGTSGQETQYF.

V is TRBV29-1 and J is TRBJ2-7; 10 bases are shared with TRBD1. Per germline, CDR1 SQVTM and CDR2 ANQGSEA. This CDR3 has 18 residues. The trim removed 4 bases at V and 0 bases at J, leaving 15 bases unmatched. CDR3 nucleotides: TGCAGCGTTGGAGCTATGAATAGTGGGACAGGGGTCTCCTACGAGCAGTACTTC. It is translated as CSVGAMNSGTGVSYEQYF.

V gene TRBV29-1 combines with J gene TRBJ2-1, with a tentative D call TRBD1 (5 bases). V lost 5 bases and J lost 0, with 14 bases in between. The CDR3 has 15 amino acids. CDR1 and CDR2 from the germline V gene are SQVTM and ANQGSEA. The CDR3 protein is CSVRARQYSYNEQFF. Here the CDR3 DNA reads TGCAGCGTTCGGGCGAGACAGTACTCCTACAATGAGCAGTTCTTC.

This rearrangement joins TRBV28 to TRBJ2-1; 14 nucleotides line up with TRBD2. The V and J ends lost 10 bases and 9 bases, in that order; junction bases with no gene match: 14. This CDR3 has 16 amino acids. Germline-derived CDR1 and CDR2 are MDHEN and SYDVKM. This CDR3 is CAIGRGTSGSKGEQFF. In nucleotides, the CDR3 is TGTGCCATCGGACGTGGGACTAGCGGGAGTAAAGGTGAGCAGTTCTTC. The full variable domain, rest sourced from reference TRBV28 and TRBJ2-1, is DVKVTQSSRYLVKRTGEKVFLECVQDMDHENMFWYRQDPGLGLRLIYFSYDVKMKEKGDIPEGYSVSREKKERFSLILESASTNQTSMYLCAIGRGTSGSKGEQFFGPGTRLTVL.

The chain recombines TRBV6-5 with TRBJ2-2; 9 nucleotides agree with TRBD2. This CDR3 is 16 amino acids long. With 4 bases clipped from V and 3 bases from J, the junction kept 6 bases outside the gene matches. The germline V gene encodes CDR1 MNHEY and CDR2 SVGAGI. For the CDR3, the DNA is TGTGCCAGCAGTTTCGAGCGGGAGGCGTACACCGGGGAGCTGTTTTTT. This gives the protein CASSFEREAYTGELFF.

The chain recombines TRBV7-3 with TRBJ2-7; D might be TRBD2 (5 bases). Germline assignment: CDR1 SGHTA and CDR2 FQGTGA. There are 15 residues in the CDR3. V lost 4 bases to trimming and J lost 1 base, with 14 bases between them. CDR3 sequence: CASSSSRLTSYEQYF. The CDR3 DNA follows: TGTGCCAGCAGCTCAAGTCGACTAACTTCCTACGAGCAGTACTTC.

The gene calls are TRBV27 and TRBJ1-2; weak D call: TRBD1 (6 bases). V was clipped by 4 bases and J by 4 bases, with 13 bases between them. The CDR3 spans 14 residues. CDR1 MNHEY and CDR2 SMNVEV come from the germline V gene (reference sequence). The CDR3: CASSSPGESYGYTF. DNA of the CDR3: TGTGCCAGCAGTTCACCAGGGGAGAGCTATGGCTACACCTTC.

V and J are TRBV18 and TRBJ2-7, with 9 bases aligning to TRBD2. Germline V lookup: CDR1 KGHSH, CDR2 LQKENI. After removal of 2 bases from V and 4 bases from J, the junction contained 15 bases not matched to a gene. The CDR3 spans 18 residues. CDR3 region: CASSPGSRGLAGRYEQYF. For the CDR3, the DNA is TGTGCCAGCTCACCAGGTTCAAGGGGCCTAGCGGGGAGGTACGAGCAGTACTTC.

This clone has a handful of counts. J is TRBJ1-2 and V is TRBV18; D is uncertain. The CDR3 length is 15 residues. CDR1 and CDR2 (germline): KGHSH, LQKENI. Trimming took 2 bases from V and 4 from J, leaving 14 bases between them. CDR3 sequence reads: CASSPEVELRYGYTF. The CDR3 DNA reads as TGTGCCAGCTCACCAGAAGTAGAGCTTCGCTATGGCTACACCTTC.

The chain links TRBV6-5 to TRBJ1-6, with a weak D call TRBD1 (5 bases). V was pared by 2 bases and J by 7 bases, with 12 bases between. There are 15 residues in the CDR3. CDR1 and CDR2 (germline): MNHEY, SVGAGI. The CDR3: CASSYQGQANSPLHF. CDR3 coding DNA: TGTGCCAGCAGTTACCAAGGACAAGCAAATTCACCCCTCCACTTT.

Only one count was recorded for this clone. The chain uses TRBV6-5 and TRBJ2-7; weak D call: TRBD2 (7 bases). The CDR3 has 15 amino acids. Trimming shortened V by 2 bases and J by 0 bases, and 11 bases separated the two germline ends. Germline V CDR1 and CDR2: MNHEY, SVGAGI. The CDR3 sequence is CASSYLRGHSYEQYF. The CDR3 DNA sequence: TGTGCCAGCAGTTACCTGCGGGGGCACTCCTACGAGCAGTACTTC.

This chain joins TRBV6-1 and TRBJ1-5; tentatively, D is TRBD1 (5 bases). Germline CDR1 reads MNHNS; CDR2 reads SASEGT. V dropped 1 base and J dropped 3 bases, with 10 bases sitting between them. This CDR3 contains 15 residues. CDR3 nucleotide sequence: TGTGCCAGCAGTGAAGGGGGCAGACTCAATCAGCCCCAGCATTTT. Translating gives CASSEGGRLNQPQHF.

In DNA form, the CDR3 reads TGTGCCAGCAGCCCGAACAGGGGGGATCATAATGAGCAGTTCTTC. Translating it yields CASSPNRGDHNEQFF. The chain recombines TRBV9 with TRBJ2-1; 8 nucleotides align to TRBD1. From germline, CDR1 is SGDLS and CDR2 YYNGEE. V shed 4 bases and J 7 bases; nucleotides not matched to a gene: 10. This CDR3 spans 15 amino acids.

This rearrangement joins TRBV28 to TRBJ1-1; 9 bases are a match to TRBD1. The germline V gene has CDR1 MDHEN and CDR2 SYDVKM. The CDR3 has 13 amino acids. V shed 6 bases, J shed 5 bases, and the junction held 4 bases outside the gene matches. CDR3 loop: CASSGQGWTEAFF. The DNA for the CDR3 is TGTGCCAGCAGCGGACAGGGGTGGACTGAAGCTTTCTTT.

V is TRBV2 and J is TRBJ1-1; TRBD1 agrees at 8 bases. This CDR3 comprises 14 residues. CDR1 and CDR2 from the germline V gene are SNHLY and FYNNEI. V dropped 7 bases and J dropped 1; count of bases not matched to a gene: 5. The CDR3, as DNA: TGTGCCAGCATCACCCAGGGGGCGAACACTGAAGCTTTCTTT. Its translation is CASITQGANTEAFF.

The chain uses TRBV15 and TRBJ2-3; weak D call: TRBD2 (6 bases). The CDR3 spans 16 residues. The germline V and J ends were trimmed by 1 base and 2 bases, with 13 bases remaining between them. In germline, CDR1 is LNHNV, CDR2 YYDKDF (reference sequence). In DNA, the CDR3 is TGTGCCACCAGCAGAGGCGTTGGGACTTACACAGATACGCAGTATTTT. Translating gives CATSRGVGTYTDTQYF.

The chain links TRBV21-1 to TRBJ2-4; TRBD2 was called by the table and not checked on the DNA. TRBV21-1 constitutes a pseudogene. The CDR3 covers 16 residues. CDR3 coding DNA: TGTGCCAGCAACTCGGTGATACCAAAAGCCAAAAACATTCAGTACTTC. Protein product: CASNSVIPKAKNIQYF.